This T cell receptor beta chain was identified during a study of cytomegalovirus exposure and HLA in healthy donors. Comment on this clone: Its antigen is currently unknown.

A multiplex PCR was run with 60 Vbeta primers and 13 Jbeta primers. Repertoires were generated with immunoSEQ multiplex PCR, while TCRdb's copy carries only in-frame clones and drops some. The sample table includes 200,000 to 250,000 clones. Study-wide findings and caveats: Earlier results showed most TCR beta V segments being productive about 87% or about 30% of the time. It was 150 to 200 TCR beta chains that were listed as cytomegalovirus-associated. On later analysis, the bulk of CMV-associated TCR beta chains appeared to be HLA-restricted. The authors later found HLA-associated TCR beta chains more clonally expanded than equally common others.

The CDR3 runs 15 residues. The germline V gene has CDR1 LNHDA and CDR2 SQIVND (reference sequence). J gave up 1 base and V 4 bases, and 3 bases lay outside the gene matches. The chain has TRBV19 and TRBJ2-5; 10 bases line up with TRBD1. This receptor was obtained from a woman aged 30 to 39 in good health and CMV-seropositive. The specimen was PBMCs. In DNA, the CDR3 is TGTGCCAGTAGTAGACGGACAGGGGGCCAAGAGACCCAGTACTTC. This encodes CASSRRTGGQETQYF.